This T cell receptor (beta chain) was recovered during a study of blood T cells in healthy people across ages. General study findings and limits: Comparison with aged donors showed that long-lived donors had more naive CD4+ cells and higher diversity.

This clonotype was seen more than once but under ten times. Its antigen is undetermined. Looked up from germline, CDR1 is SGHAT and CDR2 is FQNNGV. The V and J ends lost 2 bases and 1 base respectively, with 14 bases between them. CDR3 length equals 16 residues. Together with a sample-barcoded 5' primer, a J-beta primer mix was included in a second PCR lasting roughly 7 to 11 cycles. Each CDR3 protein gets one entry after TCRdb re-called the 5' RACE reads with MiXCR. The sample lists about 1.5 million distinct CDR3 sequences, about 42% seen once, with about 4% in the top ten. The chain recombines TRBV11-2 with TRBJ2-5; D might be TRBD2 (5 bases). Sequencing used blood. The receptor was derived from a young woman in good health. The CDR3 DNA is TGTGCCAGCAGCTTAAGAACCGCGGGCTTCCAAGAGACCCAGTACTTC. Protein product: CASSLRTAGFQETQYF.